The T cell receptor (beta chain) described here comes from a study of cytomegalovirus exposure and HLA in healthy donors. Study details: The roughly 110 validation repertoires were reported in a later analysis to have been generated on the same platform as the roughly 630 first-cohort repertoires.

About this clone itself: Its matching antigen is unknown.

Trimming took 3 bases from V and 6 from J; bases not matched to a gene: 7. The CDR3 spans 14 residues. CDR1 is ENHRY, CDR2 SYGVKD, per germline. General study points: CMV antigen specificity was confirmed in vitro for a few CMV-associated chains. Published work reported that the classifier diagnosed cytomegalovirus status with high specificity and sensitivity.

TCRdb's copy holds only in-frame clones and misses some; the assay was immunoSEQ multiplex PCR. This table has fewer than 200,000 clones, around 82% appearing once. This chain uses TRBV10-3 with TRBJ1-2, with TRBD1 identical over 7 bases. The clonotype was recovered from a woman under 30 in good health and CMV-seropositive. The sequenced material came from PBMCs. CDR3 region: CAISDLGQPDGYTF. The CDR3 bases are TGTGCCATCAGTGACTTGGGACAGCCGGATGGCTACACCTTC.